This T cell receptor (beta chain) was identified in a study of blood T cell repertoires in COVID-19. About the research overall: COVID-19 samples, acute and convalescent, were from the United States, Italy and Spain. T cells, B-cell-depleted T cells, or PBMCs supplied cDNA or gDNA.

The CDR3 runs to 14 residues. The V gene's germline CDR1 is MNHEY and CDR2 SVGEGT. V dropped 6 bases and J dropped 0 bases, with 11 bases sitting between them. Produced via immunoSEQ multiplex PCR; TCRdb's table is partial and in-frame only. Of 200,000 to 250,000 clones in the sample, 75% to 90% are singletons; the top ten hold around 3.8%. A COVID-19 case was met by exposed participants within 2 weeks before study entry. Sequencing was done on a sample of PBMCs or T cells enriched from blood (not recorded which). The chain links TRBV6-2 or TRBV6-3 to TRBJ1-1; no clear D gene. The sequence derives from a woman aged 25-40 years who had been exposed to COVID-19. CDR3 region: CASSRQEMNTEAFF. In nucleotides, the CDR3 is TGTGCCAGCAGCCGACAAGAAATGAACACTGAAGCTTTCTTT.